The rows below give T cell receptor beta chains drawn from one sample of a study of OX40 agonist ivuxolimab in advanced cancers. Assay: immunoSEQ multiplex PCR; the TCRdb copy retains only in-frame clones and omits some. The sample holds 43,000 or so clones, over 80% seen once. The sample here was CD4+ or CD8+ T cells sorted from blood, taken in a trial of the OX40 agonist ivuxolimab. The receptors originated from an adult with an advanced solid tumor such as melanoma, head and neck, liver or kidney cancer. Each CDR3 is given with its conserved first and last residue. The D gene is left open where the match is weak. Expanded clones are given a class, and other clones once, few, many or no size at all.

v_call: TRBV7-8
clone_size: NA
j_call: TRBJ2-7
d_call: NA
cdr3_nt: TGTGCCAGCAGCCCCGGCTCACCAATCTACGAGCAGTACTTC
cdr3_aa: CASSPGSPIYEQYF

v_call: TRBV7-9
clone_size: NA
j_call: TRBJ2-3
d_call: NA
cdr3_nt: TGTGCCAGCAGCCGACAAACGGGGACAAGAACAGATACGCAGTATTTT
cdr3_aa: CASSRQTGTRTDTQYF

v_call: TRBV2
clone_size: NA
j_call: TRBJ2-7
d_call: NA
cdr3_nt: TGTGCCAGCAGTGGAGGGCGGCAGAGCTCCTACGAGCAGTACTTC
cdr3_aa: CASSGGRQSSYEQYF

v_call: TRBV7-9
clone_size: NA
j_call: TRBJ1-1
d_call: NA
cdr3_nt: TGTGCCAGCAGCTCTCATAGCCAAGTGAACACTGAAGCTTTCTTT
cdr3_aa: CASSSHSQVNTEAFF

v_call: TRBV30
clone_size: once
j_call: TRBJ2-2
d_call: TRBD1
cdr3_nt: TGTGCCTGGACCGGACAGGGTTGGGCTCCCGGGGAGCTGTTTTTT
cdr3_aa: CAWTGQGWAPGELFF

v_call: TRBV2
clone_size: NA
j_call: TRBJ1-5
d_call: NA
cdr3_nt: TGTGCCAGTAACCGGGACATCAGGAGGCAGCCCCAGCATTTT
cdr3_aa: CASNRDIRRQPQHF

v_call: TRBV14
clone_size: NA
j_call: TRBJ2-3
d_call: NA
cdr3_nt: TGTGCCAGCAGCCAAGATCCAAGCGATACGCAGTATTTT
cdr3_aa: CASSQDPSDTQYF

v_call: TRBV5-1
clone_size: NA
j_call: TRBJ2-7
d_call: TRBD2
cdr3_nt: TGCGCCAGCAGCTTGGTGGTTTTGGCTAGCGGGAGCCACGAGCAGTACTTC
cdr3_aa: CASSLVVLASGSHEQYF

v_call: TRBV29-1
clone_size: NA
j_call: TRBJ2-4
d_call: TRBD1
cdr3_nt: TGCAGCGTAGGGGACAGGGCCGGCATTCAGTACTTC
cdr3_aa: CSVGDRAGIQYF

v_call: TRBV6-1
clone_size: NA
j_call: TRBJ2-2
d_call: TRBD2
cdr3_nt: TGTGCCAGCAGTGAACGAAGTAGCGGGAGCGCCGGGGAGCTGTTTTTT
cdr3_aa: CASSERSSGSAGELFF

v_call: TRBV28
clone_size: NA
j_call: TRBJ1-5
d_call: NA
cdr3_nt: TGTGCCACCAGACAGAACAATCAGCCCCAGCATTTT
cdr3_aa: CATRQNNQPQHF

v_call: TRBV2
clone_size: NA
j_call: TRBJ1-5
d_call: TRBD1
cdr3_nt: TGTGCCAGCAGTCCGGGACAGGTACTCAATCAGCCCCAGCATTTT
cdr3_aa: CASSPGQVLNQPQHF

v_call: TRBV27
clone_size: NA
j_call: TRBJ1-5
d_call: TRBD1
cdr3_nt: TGTGCCAGCAGTTCCAACACCGGGACAGGGAATCAGCCCCAGCATTTT
cdr3_aa: CASSSNTGTGNQPQHF

v_call: TRBV4-1
clone_size: NA
j_call: TRBJ2-5
d_call: TRBD1
cdr3_nt: TGCGCCAGCAGCCAACCGGCCGGGACAGGGCCTTTAGAGACCCAGTACTTC
cdr3_aa: CASSQPAGTGPLETQYF

v_call: TRBV9
clone_size: NA
j_call: TRBJ1-2
d_call: NA
cdr3_nt: TGTGCCAGCAGCGTAGATTGGCTGAGCTATGGCTACACCTTC
cdr3_aa: CASSVDWLSYGYTF

v_call: TRBV5-1
clone_size: NA
j_call: TRBJ1-1
d_call: TRBD1
cdr3_nt: TGCGCCAGCAGTCCCACAGGGGGCCGGCTGAACACTGAAGCTTTCTTT
cdr3_aa: CASSPTGGRLNTEAFF

v_call: TRBV7-6
clone_size: NA
j_call: TRBJ2-5
d_call: NA
cdr3_nt: TGTGCCAGCAGCCAGGGGGGGGATTCAGAGACCCAGTACTTC
cdr3_aa: CASSQGGDSETQYF

v_call: TRBV27
clone_size: NA
j_call: TRBJ2-1
d_call: TRBD2
cdr3_nt: TGTGCCAGCAGTTTAAACCCCGGACTAGCGGGAGTGGGTGAGCAGTTCTTC
cdr3_aa: CASSLNPGLAGVGEQFF

v_call: TRBV5-1
clone_size: NA
j_call: TRBJ2-1
d_call: NA
cdr3_nt: TGCGCCAGCAGCTTATCTGCCCGGGGTGAGCAGTTCTTC
cdr3_aa: CASSLSARGEQFF

v_call: TRBV14
clone_size: NA
j_call: TRBJ1-2
d_call: NA
cdr3_nt: TGTGCCAGCAGCCAAGATTTGGGGGGGTTCAACTATGGCTACACCTTC
cdr3_aa: CASSQDLGGFNYGYTF

v_call: TRBV10-2
clone_size: NA
j_call: TRBJ2-7
d_call: TRBD2
cdr3_nt: TGCGCCAGCAGAGTCGAGGGACTAGGTGCATACGAGCAGTACTTC
cdr3_aa: CASRVEGLGAYEQYF

v_call: TRBV5-1
clone_size: NA
j_call: TRBJ2-7
d_call: TRBD1
cdr3_nt: TGCGCCAGCAGCCCACTCGGGACAGTTTTCCACGAGCAGTACTTC
cdr3_aa: CASSPLGTVFHEQYF

v_call: TRBV10-3
clone_size: once
j_call: TRBJ1-1
d_call: NA
cdr3_nt: TGTGCCATCAGTGAGTCGGGAACAAACACTGAAGCTTTCTTT
cdr3_aa: CAISESGTNTEAFF

v_call: TRBV27
clone_size: NA
j_call: TRBJ2-7
d_call: TRBD1
cdr3_nt: TGTGCCAGCAGTTTGGGCAGGGGGCCGTACGAGCAGTACTTC
cdr3_aa: CASSLGRGPYEQYF

v_call: TRBV5-1
clone_size: NA
j_call: TRBJ2-7
d_call: NA
cdr3_nt: TGCGCCAGCAGCTTGTTTGGGTCTCGGGGGAGAGTCGACGAGCAGTACTTC
cdr3_aa: CASSLFGSRGRVDEQYF

v_call: TRBV10-1
clone_size: NA
j_call: TRBJ2-5
d_call: NA
cdr3_nt: TGCGCCAGCAGTGATGGGGGGCCCCGGGAGACCCAGTACTTC
cdr3_aa: CASSDGGPRETQYF

v_call: TRBV11-3
clone_size: NA
j_call: TRBJ2-7
d_call: NA
cdr3_nt: TGTGCCAGCAGCTTGGGACGGGGATCCTACGAGCAGTACTTC
cdr3_aa: CASSLGRGSYEQYF